The rows below give T cell receptor beta chains drawn from one sample of a study of blood T cell repertoires in COVID-19. Assay used: immunoSEQ multiplex PCR; TCRdb lists only in-frame clones, some missing. This table holds fewer than 200,000 clones, approximately 90% found once. Sequencing was done on a sample of peripheral blood. The receptors originated from a man aged 45-65 years who had recovered from COVID-19. Each CDR3 is given with its conserved first and last residue. A D gene is named only where the DNA matches it firmly. Clone size is given for some rows only: seen once, a few or many times, or a class if the clone is expanded.

V: TRBV6-6
J: TRBJ1-1
size: once
D: NA
CDR3: CASTEMGRGNTEAFF
DNA: TGTGCCAGCACCGAGATGGGGCGAGGGAACACTGAAGCTTTCTTT

V: TRBV11-2
J: TRBJ1-5
size: NA
D: NA
CDR3: CASSQNSNQPQHF
DNA: TGTGCCAGCAGCCAGAATAGCAATCAGCCCCAGCATTTT

V: TRBV19
J: TRBJ1-5
size: NA
D: NA
CDR3: CASTPSRGGQELSNQPQHF
DNA: TGTGCCAGTACCCCCAGCAGGGGCGGTCAAGAACTCAGCAATCAGCCCCAGCATTTT

V: TRBV27
J: TRBJ2-7
size: NA
D: NA
CDR3: CASSLGGTAYEQYF
DNA: TGTGCCAGCAGTTTAGGAGGGACAGCCTACGAGCAGTACTTC

V: TRBV12-5
J: TRBJ2-5
size: few
D: NA
CDR3: CASGLSETQYF
DNA: TGTGCTAGTGGTTTGTCGGAGACCCAGTACTTC

V: TRBV13
J: TRBJ2-1
size: NA
D: TRBD2
CDR3: CASSRQGVLAGVRDEQFF
DNA: TGTGCCAGCAGCCGCCAGGGCGTCCTAGCGGGGGTTAGGGATGAGCAGTTCTTC

V: TRBV27
J: TRBJ2-1
size: few
D: TRBD1
CDR3: CASSALGQSGANEQFF
DNA: TGTGCCAGCAGTGCATTGGGACAGAGTGGGGCCAATGAGCAGTTCTTC

V: TRBV21-1
J: TRBJ1-4
size: NA
D: NA
CDR3: CASPYPTNEKLFF
DNA: TGTGCCAGCCCCTACCCAACTAATGAAAAACTGTTTTTT

V: TRBV7-9
J: TRBJ1-5
size: NA
D: TRBD1
CDR3: CASSRRRQGASSGNQPQHF
DNA: TGTGCCAGCAGCCGAAGGAGACAGGGGGCCTCGTCGGGCAATCAGCCCCAGCATTTT

V: TRBV27
J: TRBJ1-1
size: few
D: NA
CDR3: CASSFRTDLNTEAFF
DNA: TGTGCCAGCAGTTTCCGGACAGATTTGAACACTGAAGCTTTCTTT

V: TRBV25-1
J: TRBJ2-1
size: NA
D: NA
CDR3: CASSDSPPGEQFF
DNA: TGTGCCAGCAGTGACTCCCCCCCGGGTGAGCAGTTCTTC

V: TRBV10-3
J: TRBJ2-3
size: NA
D: TRBD2
CDR3: CAISKSGTSGTDTQYF
DNA: TGTGCCATCAGTAAGTCCGGGACTAGCGGCACAGATACGCAGTATTTT

V: TRBV5-1
J: TRBJ2-7
size: NA
D: TRBD1
CDR3: CASSSQGAGEQYF
DNA: TGCGCCAGCAGCTCCCAGGGGGCGGGTGAGCAGTACTTC

V: TRBV2
J: TRBJ1-2
size: NA
D: NA
CDR3: CASSESRAYGYTF
DNA: TGTGCCAGCAGTGAGTCCAGGGCCTATGGCTACACCTTC

V: TRBV3-1/TRBV3-2
J: TRBJ2-3
size: NA
D: TRBD2
CDR3: CASSQDRLAGPRTQYF
DNA: TGTGCCAGCAGCCAAGATCGGCTAGCGGGACCACGAACGCAGTATTTT

V: TRBV19
J: TRBJ1-5
size: NA
D: NA
CDR3: CASSIETFRPQHF
DNA: TGTGCCAGTAGTATAGAGACATTTCGGCCCCAGCATTTT

V: TRBV23-1
J: TRBJ2-2
size: NA
D: NA
CDR3: CASSPLGQNTGELFF
DNA: TGCGCCAGCAGCCCGCTGGGCCAGAACACCGGGGAGCTGTTTTTT

V: TRBV30
J: TRBJ2-1
size: NA
D: TRBD2
CDR3: CAWSVPNGGAFEQFF
DNA: TGTGCCTGGAGTGTACCTAACGGGGGGGCATTTGAGCAGTTCTTC

V: TRBV21-1
J: TRBJ2-2
size: NA
D: NA
CDR3: CASSKRHKVGRARTGELFF
DNA: TGTGCCAGCAGCAAAAGACACAAAGTGGGGCGAGCGAGAACCGGGGAGCTGTTTTTT

V: TRBV18
J: TRBJ2-7
size: NA
D: TRBD1
CDR3: CASSPSQGSSYEQYF
DNA: TGTGCCAGCTCACCCTCACAGGGGAGCTCCTACGAGCAGTACTTC

V: TRBV4-3
J: TRBJ2-1
size: NA
D: NA
CDR3: CASSQQLVSSYNEQFF
DNA: TGCGCCAGCAGCCAACAACTCGTTAGCTCCTACAATGAGCAGTTCTTC

V: TRBV6-5
J: TRBJ2-7
size: NA
D: TRBD1
CDR3: CASKDTGTETYEQYF
DNA: TGTGCCAGCAAAGATACCGGGACAGAAACCTACGAGCAGTACTTC

V: TRBV10-2
J: TRBJ2-1
size: NA
D: TRBD1
CDR3: CASSELGQGEQFF
DNA: TGCGCCAGCAGTGAGCTGGGACAGGGGGAGCAGTTCTTC

V: TRBV15
J: TRBJ2-5
size: NA
D: NA
CDR3: CATSNRKETQYF
DNA: TGTGCCACCAGTAACAGGAAAGAGACCCAGTACTTC

V: TRBV9
J: TRBJ1-6
size: NA
D: NA
CDR3: CASSVTGDSPLHF
DNA: TGTGCCAGCAGCGTGACGGGAGACTCACCCCTCCACTTT

V: TRBV27
J: TRBJ1-1
size: many
D: TRBD1
CDR3: CASSLSTGTEAFF
DNA: TGTGCCAGCAGTTTATCGACAGGGACTGAAGCTTTCTTT

V: TRBV18
J: TRBJ2-5
size: NA
D: NA
CDR3: CASSLKGQTQYF
DNA: TGTGCCAGCTCCCTGAAGGGGCAGACCCAGTACTTC

V: TRBV5-1
J: TRBJ2-5
size: NA
D: NA
CDR3: CASSLAGGETQYF
DNA: TGCGCCAGCAGCTTGGCCGGGGGAGAGACCCAGTACTTC

V: TRBV28
J: TRBJ1-5
size: NA
D: NA
CDR3: CASSLIAGVYSNQPQHF
DNA: TGTGCCAGCAGTTTGATCGCGGGAGTTTATAGCAATCAGCCCCAGCATTTT

V: TRBV30
J: TRBJ1-3
size: NA
D: NA
CDR3: CALLEGSGNTIYF
DNA: TGTGCCCTACTCGAGGGCTCTGGAAACACCATATATTTT

V: TRBV28
J: TRBJ2-5
size: NA
D: NA
CDR3: CASRGQNQETQYF
DNA: TGTGCCAGCAGAGGACAGAACCAAGAGACCCAGTACTTC